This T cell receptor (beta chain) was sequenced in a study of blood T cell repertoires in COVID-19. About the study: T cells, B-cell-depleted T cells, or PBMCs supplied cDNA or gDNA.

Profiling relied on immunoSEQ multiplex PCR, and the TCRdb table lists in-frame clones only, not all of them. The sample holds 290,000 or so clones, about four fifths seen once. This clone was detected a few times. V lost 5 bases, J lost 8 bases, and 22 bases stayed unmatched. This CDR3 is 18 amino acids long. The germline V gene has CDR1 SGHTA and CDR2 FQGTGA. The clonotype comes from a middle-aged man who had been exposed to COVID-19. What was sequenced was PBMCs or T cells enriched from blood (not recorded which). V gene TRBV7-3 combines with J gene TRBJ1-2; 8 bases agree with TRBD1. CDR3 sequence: CASSQNLSPPGTGGGYTF. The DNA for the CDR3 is TGTGCCAGCAGCCAAAACTTATCGCCCCCCGGGACAGGAGGCGGCTACACCTTC.